A single sample is the source of the 30 T cell receptor beta chains below, sequenced in a study of neoadjuvant anti-PD-1 for oral cavity cancer. TCRdb's copy holds only in-frame clones and misses some; the assay was immunoSEQ multiplex PCR. The sample has some 7,400 clones, around two thirds seen once; the top ten hold around 3.5%. Here the sequenced sample was PBMCs, taken before nivolumab (anti-PD-1) treatment. The source is a person between 40 and 85 years old with oral cavity squamous cell carcinoma.

The rearrangement joins TRBV6-5 to TRBJ2-5, with unresolved D. The J call may be incorrect, as the DNA end agrees better with TRBJ2-7. The CDR3 has 15 residues. CDR1 MNHEY and CDR2 SVGAGI come from the germline V gene. CDR3 coding DNA: TGTGCCAGCAGTTCCCGGACGGAAGCCTCCTACGAGCAGTACTTC. It translates to CASSSRTEASYEQYF.

This chain joins TRBV19 and TRBJ1-4; 8 bases align to TRBD1. After removal of 6 bases from V and 6 bases from J, the junction contained 6 bases not matched to a gene. Germline V gene lookup returns CDR1 LNHDA and CDR2 SQIVND (reference sequence). CDR3 length: 14 amino acids. CDR3 in DNA: TGTGCCAGTAGCGACAGGGGTCGGGATGAAAAACTGTTTTTT. Protein sequence: CASSDRGRDEKLFF. The full variable domain, in which reference TRBV19 and TRBJ1-4 provide the parts outside the CDR3, is DGGITQSPKYLFRKEGQNVTLSCEQNLNHDAMYWYRQDPGQGLRLIYYSQIVNDFQKGDIAEGYSVSREKKESFPLTVTSAQKNPTAFYLCASSDRGRDEKLFFGSGTQLSVL.

The chain employs TRBV6-1 and TRBJ2-7; D tentatively reads TRBD1 or TRBD2 (5 bases each). From germline, CDR1 is MNHNS and CDR2 SASEGT. Trimming pared 2 bases from V and 0 bases from J, leaving 11 bases between. This CDR3 comprises 15 residues. DNA for the CDR3: TGTGCCAGCAGTGAAAGGGACGGCAGCTCCTACGAGCAGTACTTC. Translation: CASSERDGSSYEQYF.

The chain combines TRBV5-4 with TRBJ2-2, with 8 nucleotides matching TRBD2. The V gene's germline CDR1 is SGHNT and CDR2 YYREEE (reference sequence). This CDR3 has 15 residues. V shed 4 bases and J 2 bases; nucleotides not matched to a gene: 4. The CDR3 coding sequence is TGTGCCAGCAGCCCGGGGGGGGGAAACACCGGGGAGCTGTTTTTT. This sequence encodes CASSPGGGNTGELFF.

The rearrangement uses TRBV7-2 and TRBJ2-7, with D hard to call. The V end lost 5 bases, the J end lost 0 bases, and 5 bases lay between the germline ends. The CDR3 runs 12 residues. Germline assignment: CDR1 SGHTA and CDR2 FQGNSA. CDR3 bases: TGTGCCAGCAGCCGAAGCTCCTACGAGCAGTACTTC. It encodes CASSRSSYEQYF.

This rearrangement joins TRBV6-1 to TRBJ1-5; 8 positions match TRBD1. Germline assignment: CDR1 MNHNS and CDR2 SASEGT. Trimming at V came to 3 bases and at J to 2 bases, leaving 3 bases not matched to a gene. The CDR3 length is 15 residues. The CDR3 DNA sequence: TGTGCCAGCAGTGAGACAGGGGACGGCAATCAGCCCCAGCATTTT. Translation gives CASSETGDGNQPQHF.

This clone appeared a few times. The J gene is TRBJ2-2, the V gene TRBV6-4; 8 bases align to TRBD2. This CDR3 has 16 amino acids. Germline V gene lookup returns CDR1 MRHNA and CDR2 SNTAGT. J gave up 1 base and V 3 bases, and 4 bases lay outside the gene matches. The CDR3 region is CASSEGAGENTGELFF. The CDR3 coding sequence is TGTGCCAGCAGTGAGGGAGCGGGGGAGAACACCGGGGAGCTGTTTTTT.

The chain is built from TRBV6-5 and TRBJ1-2; D is unclear. Germline-derived CDR1 and CDR2 are MNHEY and SVGAGI. V dropped 7 bases and J dropped 5 bases, with 11 bases sitting between them. The CDR3 is made up of 12 amino acids. The CDR3 is CASTPDFYGYTF. The CDR3 DNA sequence: TGTGCCAGCACCCCGGACTTTTATGGCTACACCTTC.

This sequence joins TRBV11-2 and TRBJ1-2, with a possible D match to TRBD1 (5 bases). V was cut by 5 bases and J by 8 bases, with 12 bases left in between. The CDR3 consists of 12 residues. Germline V gene sequence: CDR1 SGHAT, CDR2 FQNNGV. The CDR3 reads CASSRRAPGYTF. CDR3 coding DNA: TGTGCCAGCAGCCGCAGGGCCCCGGGCTACACCTTC.

The chain recombines TRBV19 with TRBJ1-1; D might be TRBD1 (5 bases). CDR1 LNHDA and CDR2 SQIVND come from the germline V gene (reference sequence). This CDR3 is built from 13 residues. The V and J ends lost 0 bases and 4 bases respectively, with 6 bases between them. The chain's CDR3 is CASSIERGTEAFF. The CDR3 DNA is TGTGCCAGTAGTATAGAAAGGGGCACTGAAGCTTTCTTT.

The gene calls are TRBV18 and TRBJ1-2, with D hard to call. V dropped 2 bases and J dropped 3 bases, with 7 bases sitting between them. Germline CDR1 KGHSH, CDR2 LQKENI. CDR3 length equals 13 residues. This chain's CDR3 is CASSPGEYYGYTF. The CDR3 DNA sequence: TGTGCCAGCTCACCAGGGGAATACTATGGCTACACCTTC.

This chain links TRBV11-2 with TRBJ2-7; TRBD1 matches at 9 bases. The CDR3 has 17 residues. The germline CDR1 and CDR2 sequences are SGHAT and FQNNGV. After removal of 7 bases from V and 3 bases from J, the junction contained 16 bases not matched to a gene. CDR3 loop: CASNPGQGLSLLYEQYF. The CDR3, as DNA: TGTGCCAGCAACCCGGGACAGGGCCTTTCGCTCCTCTACGAGCAGTACTTC.

The chain joins TRBV11-2 to TRBJ2-7; D may be TRBD2 (5 bases). Between the trimmed V and J ends, which lost 3 bases and 3 bases, there was a span of 12 bases. Germline-derived CDR1 and CDR2 are SGHAT and FQNNGV. The length of the CDR3 is 14 residues. CDR3 DNA: TGTGCCAGCAGCTTTACGGGATTCAGCTACGAGCAGTACTTC. Protein sequence: CASSFTGFSYEQYF.

The genes are TRBV7-9 and TRBJ1-2; no reliable D call. The V gene's germline CDR1 is SEHNR and CDR2 FQNEAQ (reference sequence). This CDR3 contains 16 residues. Deletions cut 5 bases from V and 0 bases from J, with 16 bases between. The CDR3 sequence is CASSPPAFKPNYGYTF. As DNA, the CDR3 is TGTGCCAGCAGCCCCCCCGCGTTTAAACCTAACTATGGCTACACCTTC. The variable domain in full, completed from reference TRBV7-9 and TRBJ1-2, reads DTGVSQNPRHKITKRGQNVTFRCDPISEHNRLYWYRQTLGQGPEFLTYFQNEAQLEKSRLLSDRFSAERPKGSFSTLEIQRTEQGDSAMYLCASSPPAFKPNYGYTFGSGTRLTVV.

The CDR3 reads CASRRGLTREGEAFF. The CDR3 DNA follows: TGCGCCAGCAGGCGAGGCCTGACTCGGGAGGGTGAAGCTTTCTTT. The rearrangement joins TRBV4-1 to TRBJ1-1; D call uncertain. CDR1 MGHRA and CDR2 YSYEKL come from the germline V gene. This CDR3 is built from 15 residues. V shed 6 bases and J shed 7 bases, with 21 bases lying between them.

The genes are TRBV19 and TRBJ2-2; TRBD1 is a possible D gene (5 bases). V dropped 9 bases and J dropped 3 bases, with 23 bases sitting between them. The CDR3 sequence is 17 residues long. Germline assignment: CDR1 LNHDA and CDR2 SQIVND (reference sequence). This chain's CDR3 is CASGQIRTQHYTGELFF. In nucleotides, the CDR3 is TGTGCCAGCGGACAAATCAGAACCCAACATTACACCGGGGAGCTGTTTTTT.

The genes are TRBV9 and TRBJ2-2; no clear D. Germline V gives CDR1 SGDLS, CDR2 YYNGEE. The CDR3 spans 16 residues. Trimming took off 4 bases at V and 5 bases at J, with 18 bases between the two ends. DNA for the CDR3: TGTGCCAGCAGCCCAAACGCCGATACCGGAACCGGGGAGCTGTTTTTT. Its translation: CASSPNADTGTGELFF.

V usage is TRBV10-3 and J usage is TRBJ2-1, with 10 bases fitting TRBD2. From germline, CDR1 is ENHRY and CDR2 SYGVKD. This CDR3 has 15 amino acids. With 5 bases clipped from V and 4 bases from J, the junction kept 5 bases outside the gene matches. CDR3 nucleotides: TGTGCCATCAGTCCCCCTAGCGGGGGTTACAATGAGCAGTTCTTC. It yields the protein CAISPPSGGYNEQFF.

This rearrangement joins TRBV6-5 to TRBJ2-7; TRBD1 matches 7 bases. This CDR3 comprises 14 residues. The V gene's germline CDR1 is MNHEY and CDR2 SVGAGI. J was trimmed by 2 bases and V by 7 bases; bases with no gene match: 8. DNA of the CDR3: TGTGCCAGCATCCAGACAGGGCGCCCCTACGAGCAGTACTTC. This translates into CASIQTGRPYEQYF.

This chain links TRBV2 with TRBJ1-6, with D perhaps TRBD1 (5 bases). V lost 4 bases to trimming and J lost 3 bases, with 10 bases between them. This CDR3 spans 15 amino acids. In germline, CDR1 is SNHLY, CDR2 FYNNEI. In DNA, the CDR3 is TGTGCCAGCAGTGCCGGGAGGGGCTATAATTCACCCCTCCACTTT. It translates to CASSAGRGYNSPLHF. Full variable domain (outside the CDR3, taken from reference TRBV2 and TRBJ1-6): EPEVTQTPSHQVTQMGQEVILRCVPISNHLYFYWYRQILGQKVEFLVSFYNNEISEKSEIFDDQFSVERPDGSNFTLKIRSTKLEDSAMYFCASSAGRGYNSPLHFGNGTRLTVT.

V gene TRBV6-5 combines with J gene TRBJ2-7, with 9 bases aligning to TRBD2. After removal of 4 bases from V and 1 base from J, the junction contained 5 bases not matched to a gene. The CDR3 covers 15 residues. Germline-derived CDR1 and CDR2 are MNHEY and SVGAGI. The CDR3 is CASSFSGGRSYEQYF. The CDR3 DNA reads as TGTGCCAGCAGTTTTAGCGGGGGAAGATCCTACGAGCAGTACTTC.

The chain is built from TRBV19 and TRBJ1-4; 8 nucleotides line up with TRBD1. The CDR3 sequence is 15 residues long. Germline V lookup: CDR1 LNHDA, CDR2 SQIVND (reference sequence). Trimming removed 1 base from V and 5 bases from J; junction bases left unmatched: 3. This CDR3 reads CASSIGGTGNEKLFF. The CDR3 nucleotides are TGTGCCAGTAGTATAGGCGGGACAGGCAATGAAAAACTGTTTTTT.

V is TRBV6-5 and J is TRBJ2-3, with a tentative D call TRBD2 (5 bases). The CDR3 totals 16 residues. V was trimmed by 4 bases and J by 2 bases, leaving 16 bases between them. Per germline, CDR1 MNHEY and CDR2 SVGAGI. CDR3 protein: CASSSLGVANTDTQYF. The CDR3 DNA is TGTGCCAGCAGTTCCCTGGGAGTAGCTAACACAGATACGCAGTATTTT.

The chain has TRBV6-1 and TRBJ1-6, with D hard to call. Germline V gene data show CDR1 as MNHNS and CDR2 as SASEGT. This CDR3 spans 14 amino acids. The V and J ends lost 1 base and 8 bases respectively, with 9 bases between them. CDR3 DNA: TGTGCCAGCAGTGAAGGGGTGGGAGATTCACCCCTCCACTTT. Its translation is CASSEGVGDSPLHF.

V is TRBV27 and J is TRBJ1-1; a possible D gene is TRBD1 (5 bases). The CDR3 runs to 15 residues. The V and J ends lost 3 bases and 0 bases respectively, with 11 bases between them. Germline lookup yields CDR1 MNHEY and CDR2 SMNVEV (reference sequence). The CDR3 bases are TGTGCCAGCAGTTTTTTGGGGGGGGTGAACACTGAAGCTTTCTTT. The encoded protein is CASSFLGGVNTEAFF.

The gene calls are TRBV7-2 and TRBJ1-2, with TRBD1 identical over 10 bases. Germline CDR1 SGHTA, CDR2 FQGNSA. With V trimmed by 5 bases and J by 8 bases, 8 bases remained unmatched. There are 14 residues in the CDR3. CDR3 nucleotides: TGTGCCAGCAGCCAGTATGACAGGGGGCACGGCTACACCTTC. Encoded protein: CASSQYDRGHGYTF.

V gene TRBV19 combines with J gene TRBJ1-2; 7 nucleotides align to TRBD1. The CDR3 length is 13 residues. Looked up from germline, CDR1 is LNHDA and CDR2 is SQIVND (reference sequence). Trimming removed 6 bases from V and 4 bases from J; junction bases left unmatched: 5. The CDR3 protein is CASSAQGSYGYTF. CDR3 sequence (DNA): TGTGCCAGTAGCGCACAGGGGAGCTATGGCTACACCTTC.

V is TRBV9 and J is TRBJ2-7; perhaps TRBD1 as D (5 bases). This CDR3 is built from 12 residues. Per the germline V gene, CDR1 is SGDLS and CDR2 is YYNGEE. Deletions cut 3 bases from V and 5 bases from J, with 9 bases between. The CDR3 is CASSATGHEQYF. DNA of the CDR3: TGTGCCAGCAGCGCTACAGGTCACGAGCAGTACTTC.

The chain couples TRBV5-4 to TRBJ2-7; the match to TRBD2 covers 12 bases. V was clipped by 0 bases and J by 3 bases; unmatched bases: 4. The length of the CDR3 is 16 residues. Germline V gives CDR1 SGHNT, CDR2 YYREEE (reference sequence). The CDR3 region has the DNA TGTGCCAGCAGCTTGGGAGGACTAGCGGGGAGCTACGAGCAGTACTTC. This encodes CASSLGGLAGSYEQYF.

This chain uses TRBV20-1 with TRBJ1-1; D not resolved. The length of the CDR3 is 11 residues. Germline assignment: CDR1 DFQATT and CDR2 SNEGSKA (reference sequence). V was clipped by 3 bases and J by 0 bases, with 2 bases between them. The CDR3 bases are TGCAGTGCTAGTATGAACACTGAAGCTTTCTTT. It translates to CSASMNTEAFF.